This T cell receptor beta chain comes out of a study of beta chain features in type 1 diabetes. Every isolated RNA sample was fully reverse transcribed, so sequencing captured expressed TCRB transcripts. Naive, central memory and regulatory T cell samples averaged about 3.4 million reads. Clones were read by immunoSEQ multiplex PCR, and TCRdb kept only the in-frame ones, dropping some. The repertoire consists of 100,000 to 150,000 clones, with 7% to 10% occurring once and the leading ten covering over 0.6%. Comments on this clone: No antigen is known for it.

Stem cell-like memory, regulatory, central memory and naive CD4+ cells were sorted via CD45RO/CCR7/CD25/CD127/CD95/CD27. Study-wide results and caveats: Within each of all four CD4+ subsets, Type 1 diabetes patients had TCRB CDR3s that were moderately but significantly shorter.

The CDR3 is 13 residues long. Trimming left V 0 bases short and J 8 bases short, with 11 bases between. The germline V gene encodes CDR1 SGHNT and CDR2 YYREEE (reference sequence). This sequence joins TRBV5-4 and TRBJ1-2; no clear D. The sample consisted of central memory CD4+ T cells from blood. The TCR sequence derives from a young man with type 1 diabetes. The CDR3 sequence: CASSLGLSGGYTF. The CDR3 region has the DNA TGTGCCAGCAGCTTGGGTCTCAGCGGAGGCTACACCTTC.